This TCR beta chain was documented in a study of regulatory T cells in long-lasting Graves disease. Study-wide results and limits: Graves' patients with persistent disease showed TCR diversity lower than patients newly diagnosed.

Time point meaning: newly diagnosed GD, antithyroid drugs for less than 3 months. Making the TCR library involved RNA that had been extracted from PBMCs. CDR3 size: 14 residues. V lost 7 bases and J 5 bases, leaving 17 bases between the germline ends. iRepertoire HTBI primers and Arm-PCR of CDR3 regions built TCR beta libraries. A single record per CDR3 protein comes from TCRdb applying MiXCR to the multiplex PCR reads. The sample consists of 530,000 or so distinct CDR3 sequences, more than 15% of them appearing once. This clonotype was counted many times. As yet, its antigen is unknown. The sample was also reused in another study, on T cells in Graves' hyperthyroidism and ophthalmopathy. That paper states: Patients aged 18 to 65 had newly diagnosed hyperthyroidism lasting under 2 months. Patients were excluded for uncontrolled infection, other autoimmune disease, pregnancy or lactation.

The sequences come from peripheral blood mononuclear cells (PBMCs), collected at new diagnosis, from a patient treated with antithyroid drugs. The receptor was isolated from a young man with Graves disease. The rearrangement links TRBV12-3 or TRBV12-4 to TRBJ1-2, with a tentative D call TRBD1 (5 bases). The chain's CDR3 is CASTTPGLAYGYTF. CDR3 DNA: TGTGCCAGCACCACTCCGGGACTTGCTTATGGCTACACCTTC.